Below, one T cell receptor (beta chain) is given with its context. The antigen is not known. MiXCR, applied by TCRdb to the reads, yields one record per CDR3 protein. The sample consists of fewer than 200,000 distinct CDR3 sequences, roughly a fifth of them appearing once. With V trimmed by 6 bases and J by 3 bases, 4 bases remained unmatched. This CDR3 spans 14 amino acids. This record belongs to a study of T cell repertoires in cytomegalovirus infection. For the study at large: The public TCR beta signatures pointed to both CMV infection and matching HLA type.

Broader study findings: In two of eight donors, the top clonotype was HLA-C-restricted CMV-specific. Summed public TCR beta family frequency identified CMV carriers bearing the relevant HLA.

The receptor's source is a human donor in good health (CMV status not recorded). Some clones in this sample may be carry-over from other donors' samples. Sequenced: PBMCs. The genes are TRBV12-3 or TRBV12-4 and TRBJ1-3; 8 bases line up with TRBD1. The CDR3 reads CASSLDRVGNTIYF. The CDR3 DNA follows: TGTGCCAGCAGCTTGGACAGGGTTGGAAACACCATATATTTT.